The table lists the clone carrying this T cell receptor (beta chain) with many counts. This entry belongs to a study of beta chain features in type 1 diabetes. One heparinised blood draw, averaging about 100 mL, came from each donor. Sorting that relied on CD45RO/CCR7/CD25/CD127/CD95/CD27 yielded CD4+ naive, central memory, regulatory and stem cell-like memory cells. J was trimmed by 4 bases and V by 4 bases; bases with no gene match: 5. Germline V gene lookup returns CDR1 SEHNR and CDR2 FQNEAQ (reference sequence). CDR3 length: 14 amino acids. The entirety of the isolated RNA underwent reverse transcription, so expressed TCRB transcripts were sequenced. Mean read depth for naive, central memory and regulatory T cell samples was several million reads. Measured with immunoSEQ multiplex PCR; TCRdb has only the in-frame clones, and not every one. The repertoire holds nearly 350,000 clones, with roughly 8% as singletons.

The sequencing sample was made of central memory CD4+ T cells from blood. This receptor was taken from a woman younger than 30 in good health. The chain recombines TRBV7-9 with TRBJ1-1, with 8 positions matching TRBD1. The DNA for the CDR3 is TGTGCCAGCAGCTGGACAGGGATGGGCACTGAAGCTTTCTTT. It encodes CASSWTGMGTEAFF.